The 3 T cell receptor beta chains below were found in one sample sequenced in a study of coeliac disease. Whole-study findings and limits: Lower clonality than controls marked TRB and TRG repertoires from active celiac intraepithelial and lamina propria samples.

Their target antigens are unknown. The assay was immunoSEQ multiplex PCR, and TCRdb's table has in-frame clones only and misses some. The data show about 6,700 clones, about two thirds seen once. Sequencing used lamina propria lymphocytes from the gut. The origin of the receptors is a woman aged 18-35 years with active celiac disease.

The chain carries TRBV10-1 and TRBJ1-1; 8 nucleotides agree with TRBD1. The ends lost 3 bases at V and 0 bases at J; junction bases unmatched: 3. Germline CDR1 WNHNN, CDR2 SYGVQD (reference sequence). CDR3 length: 15 residues. CDR3 protein: CASSEMDRVNTEAFF. CDR3 coding DNA: TGCGCCAGCAGTGAAATGGACAGGGTGAACACTGAAGCTTTCTTT.

This chain links TRBV28 with TRBJ2-1; D perhaps matches TRBD2 (6 bases). Per germline, CDR1 MDHEN and CDR2 SYDVKM. V lost 1 base to trimming and J lost 6 bases, with 13 bases between them. The CDR3 has 15 residues. Here the CDR3 DNA reads TGTGCCAGCAGTTTATTTGCCGGGACTTTCAATGAGCAGTTCTTC. Protein sequence: CASSLFAGTFNEQFF. Full variable domain (outside the CDR3, taken from reference TRBV28 and TRBJ2-1): DVKVTQSSRYLVKRTGEKVFLECVQDMDHENMFWYRQDPGLGLRLIYFSYDVKMKEKGDIPEGYSVSREKKERFSLILESASTNQTSMYLCASSLFAGTFNEQFFGPGTRLTVL.

The chain is built from TRBV30 and TRBJ2-6, with TRBD1 matching over 7 bases. The V and J ends lost 2 bases and 2 bases, in that order; junction bases with no gene match: 6. Germline loops: CDR1 GTSNPN, CDR2 SVGIG (reference sequence). The CDR3 extends over 16 amino acids. The CDR3 sequence is CAWSLRGNAGANVLTF. Written as DNA, the CDR3 is TGTGCCTGGAGTCTCAGGGGGAATGCTGGGGCCAACGTCCTGACTTTC.